Each of the 18 T cell receptor beta chains below was sequenced from the same sample in a study of T cells in Graves' hyperthyroidism and ophthalmopathy. Regions amplified from RNA transcripts were the TCR beta CDR3 regions. The HTBI primer set drove a first-round RT-PCR of the TCR CDR3. Each CDR3 protein gets one entry after TCRdb re-called the multiplex PCR reads with MiXCR. Here the sample spans around 600,000 distinct CDR3 sequences, more than 14% being singletons. The specimen sequenced was blood. All receptors come from a woman aged 50 to 60 with Graves' ophthalmopathy.

The table lists this clonotype with a few counts. This chain uses TRBV7-2 with TRBJ1-2; D unresolved. Trimming removed 5 bases at V and 4 bases at J, with 11 bases between. The CDR3 sequence is 13 residues long. Germline lookup yields CDR1 SGHTA and CDR2 FQGNSA. As DNA, the CDR3 is TGTGCCAGCAGCACACGGGGTCTCTATGGCTACACCTTC. Protein product: CASSTRGLYGYTF.

This clonotype has just one count. This chain uses TRBV9 with TRBJ1-4; D remains unclear. Germline V gene lookup returns CDR1 SGDLS and CDR2 YYNGEE. The CDR3 runs to 16 residues. V lost 3 bases, J lost 2 bases, and 14 bases lay in between. CDR3: CASSEIGTATNEKLFF. CDR3 bases: TGTGCCAGCAGCGAAATCGGTACAGCCACTAATGAAAAACTGTTTTTT.

The chain is built from TRBV7-9 and TRBJ2-3; no definite D call. The CDR3 is 11 amino acids. Trimming removed 8 bases from V and 4 bases from J, with 7 bases in between. The germline CDR1 and CDR2 sequences are SEHNR and FQNEAQ (reference sequence). This CDR3 is CASAAPDTQYF. For the CDR3, the DNA is TGTGCCAGCGCAGCCCCAGATACGCAGTATTTT.

This clonotype occurred a few times. J is TRBJ1-1 and V is TRBV6-1; TRBD1 aligns across 8 bases. This CDR3 is 13 amino acids long. The trim removed 6 bases at V and 10 bases at J, leaving 10 bases unmatched. Germline CDR1 is MNHNS and CDR2 is SASEGT. The CDR3 DNA follows: TGTGCCAGCAGCGTTACCCCCAGGGGGCCAGCTTTCTTT. Translation gives CASSVTPRGPAFF.

In this sample, this clonotype turned up many times. The chain recombines TRBV11-3 with TRBJ2-7; a weak D match, TRBD2 (5 bases). The germline V gene has CDR1 SGHNT and CDR2 YENEEA. The CDR3 is 15 amino acids. Trimming shortened V by 2 bases and J by 6 bases, and 17 bases separated the two germline ends. In nucleotides, the CDR3 is TGTGCCAGCAGCTTAAACGGACTCACCACGGGCGAGCAGTACTTC. It yields the protein CASSLNGLTTGEQYF. Supplemented by reference TRBV11-3 and TRBJ2-7, the full variable domain reads EAGVVQSPRYKIIEKKQPVAFWCNPISGHNTLYWYLQNLGQGPELLIRYENEEAVDDSQLPKDRFSAERLKGVDSTLKIQPAELGDSAVYLCASSLNGLTTGEQYFGPGTRLTVT.

In its sample, this clonotype was seen a few times. The chain employs TRBV19 and TRBJ2-1; 9 positions match TRBD2. CDR1 is LNHDA and CDR2 is SQIVND in the germline V gene (reference sequence). V lost 6 bases to trimming and J lost 10 bases; unmatched junction nucleotides: 19. CDR3 length equals 17 residues. The CDR3 DNA is TGTGCCAGTAGGGGGGGAGGGGGGACTAGCCGCCGGCGGGAGCAGTTCTTC. It is translated as CASRGGGGTSRRREQFF.

The chain employs TRBV7-9 and TRBJ2-1; possibly TRBD1 for D (5 bases). The CDR3 is 15 residues long. Trimming left V 1 base short and J 9 bases short, with 16 bases between. The germline CDR1 and CDR2 sequences are SEHNR and FQNEAQ (reference sequence). The CDR3 DNA is TGTGCCAGCAGCTTAGTGGCAGGGTGGGATACTGAGCAGTTCTTC. Amino acids: CASSLVAGWDTEQFF.

This rearrangement joins TRBV29-1 to TRBJ2-7; 7 positions agree with TRBD1. The CDR3 contains 14 residues. Germline values: CDR1 SQVTM, CDR2 ANQGSEA. V trimming: 4 bases; J trimming: 1 base; junction bases outside the gene matches: 7. CDR3 protein: CSVVDGTVSYEQYF. Here the CDR3 DNA reads TGCAGCGTTGTAGACGGGACAGTATCCTACGAGCAGTACTTC.

This clonotype has at least ten counts. This sequence joins TRBV27 and TRBJ2-3; maybe TRBD1 (6 bases). CDR3 length equals 14 residues. Trimming shortened V by 2 bases and J by 3 bases, and 9 bases separated the two germline ends. Per the germline V gene, CDR1 is MNHEY and CDR2 is SMNVEV (reference sequence). The CDR3 is CASSLITGTDTQYF. The CDR3 region has the DNA TGTGCCAGCAGTTTAATCACAGGGACAGATACGCAGTATTTT.

This clonotype was counted only a few times. The DNA for the CDR3 is TGCGCCAGCAGCTTAGGTTCGGGGGGCAGTTTCTACGAGCAGTACTTC. It encodes CASSLGSGGSFYEQYF. This rearrangement joins TRBV5-1 to TRBJ2-7, with a weak D call TRBD2 (7 bases). V was clipped by 2 bases and J by 3 bases, with 18 bases between them. Germline V gene sequence: CDR1 SGHRS, CDR2 YFSETQ. CDR3 length: 16 amino acids.

The genes are TRBV9 and TRBJ2-2; 10 bases are shared with TRBD2. Per the germline V gene, CDR1 is SGDLS and CDR2 is YYNGEE. The CDR3 is made up of 15 amino acids. J was trimmed by 5 bases and V by 6 bases; bases with no gene match: 7. CDR3 bases: TGTGCCAGCAAATCTTTAGCGGGAGGAACCGGGGAGCTGTTTTTT. It translates to CASKSLAGGTGELFF.

This clonotype was detected a few times. This sequence joins TRBV11-2 and TRBJ2-7; 8 bases match TRBD2. J lost 2 bases, V lost 5 bases, and 11 bases had no gene match. This CDR3 has 16 amino acids. CDR1 is SGHAT and CDR2 is FQNNGV in the germline V gene. CDR3 DNA sequence: TGTGCCAGCAGCCCAAGCGTGTTAGCGGGAACCTACGAGCAGTACTTC. This encodes CASSPSVLAGTYEQYF.

At least ten counts were recorded for this clonotype. This chain connects TRBV30 to TRBJ2-1; 7 nucleotides line up with TRBD2. The CDR3 contains 14 residues. Germline assignment: CDR1 GTSNPN and CDR2 SVGIG (reference sequence). V trimming: 4 bases; J trimming: 2 bases; junction bases outside the gene matches: 5. Here the CDR3 DNA reads TGTGCCTGGATGTGGGAGGGAGCCTACAATGAGCAGTTCTTC. It yields the protein CAWMWEGAYNEQFF.

At least ten counts were recorded for this clonotype. J is TRBJ2-7 and V is TRBV28, with 10 bases fitting TRBD2. The CDR3 consists of 16 residues. Germline CDR1 and CDR2: MDHEN and SYDVKM. V lost 4 bases, J lost 0 bases, and 6 bases stayed unmatched. The CDR3 nucleotides are TGTGCCAGCAGTTCCCCGCTAGCGGGAGTCTCCTACGAGCAGTACTTC. This gives the protein CASSSPLAGVSYEQYF.

The sample holds many counts of this clonotype. The V and J genes are TRBV28 and TRBJ1-2; D is unclear. This CDR3 spans 10 amino acids. V lost 4 bases and J 9 bases, leaving 6 bases between the germline ends. Germline V lookup: CDR1 MDHEN, CDR2 SYDVKM. The CDR3 sequence: CASSSSRYTF. CDR3 bases: TGTGCCAGCAGTTCCTCACGCTACACCTTC.

The rearrangement links TRBV11-2 to TRBJ2-1; 12 positions agree with TRBD2. CDR1 and CDR2 from the germline V gene are SGHAT and FQNNGV. The CDR3 has 17 residues. After removal of 1 base from V and 5 bases from J, the junction contained 6 bases not matched to a gene. CDR3 protein: CASSLVGLAGGDNEQFF. For the CDR3, the DNA is TGTGCCAGCAGCTTAGTGGGCCTAGCGGGAGGGGACAATGAGCAGTTCTTC.

As for this clonotype: This clone may be a read error of a much larger clone one base away. The rearrangement links TRBV5-6 to TRBJ2-1; TRBD1 aligns across 9 bases. The J call could be wrong; TRBJ2-7 is a better fit for the DNA end. In germline, CDR1 is SGHDT, CDR2 YYEEEE. The CDR3 is made up of 15 amino acids. Here the CDR3 reads CASSLPGTGYNEQYF. CDR3 nucleotides: TGTGCCAGCAGCTTGCCCGGGACAGGGTACAATGAGCAGTACTTC.

This clonotype showed up just a few times. The rearrangement uses TRBV29-1 and TRBJ2-5, with D possibly being TRBD1 (6 bases). V lost 5 bases, J lost 4 bases, and 11 bases lay in between. The CDR3 is 12 residues long. Germline-derived CDR1 and CDR2 are SQVTM and ANQGSEA. CDR3 nucleotides: TGCAGCGTTTCCAAACAGGGAGAGACCCAGTACTTC. It translates to CSVSKQGETQYF. The full variable domain, rest sourced from reference TRBV29-1 and TRBJ2-5, is SAVISQKPSRDICQRGTSLTIQCQVDSQVTMMFWYRQQPGQSLTLIATANQGSEATYESGFVIDKFPISRPNLTFSTLTVSNMSPEDSSIYLCSVSKQGETQYFGPGTRLLVL.